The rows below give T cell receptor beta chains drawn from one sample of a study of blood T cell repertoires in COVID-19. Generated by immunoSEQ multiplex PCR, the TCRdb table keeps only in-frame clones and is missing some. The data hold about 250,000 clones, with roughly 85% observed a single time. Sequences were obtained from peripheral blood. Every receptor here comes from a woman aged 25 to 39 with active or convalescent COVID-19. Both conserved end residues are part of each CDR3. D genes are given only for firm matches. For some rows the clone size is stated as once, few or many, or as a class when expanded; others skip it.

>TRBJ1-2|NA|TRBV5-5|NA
TGTGCCAGCAGCCGCCTCCCGAGTAACTATGGCTACACCTTC
CASSRLPSNYGYTF
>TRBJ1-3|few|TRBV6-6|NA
TGTGCCAGCAGTTACCAGACCGGGAACACCATATATTTT
CASSYQTGNTIYF
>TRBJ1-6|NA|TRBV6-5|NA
TGTGCCAGCAGTTACTCCCCGCAGATAATGAATTCACCCCTCCACTTT
CASSYSPQIMNSPLHF
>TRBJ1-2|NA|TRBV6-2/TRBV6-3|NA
TGTGCCAGCAGTTATATCGGATACGGAGGCAGAGCAGATGGCTACACCTTC
CASSYIGYGGRADGYTF
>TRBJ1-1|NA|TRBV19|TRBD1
TGTGCCAGTAGTCAACAGGGGGCGGCTGAAGCTTTCTTT
CASSQQGAAEAFF
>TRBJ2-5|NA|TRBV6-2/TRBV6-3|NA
TGTGCCAGCAGTTTAGTGGGGAGTGAGACCCAGTACTTC
CASSLVGSETQYF
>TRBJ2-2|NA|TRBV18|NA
TGTGCCAGCTCACCACTCCCCACCAGAGGCACCGGGGAGCTGTTTTTT
CASSPLPTRGTGELFF
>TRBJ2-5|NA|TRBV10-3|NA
TGTGCCATCAGTGAGTTGGCTCAGGGAGAGACCCAGTACTTC
CAISELAQGETQYF
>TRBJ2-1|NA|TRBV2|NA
TGTGCCAGGACTGGGCTGGACGGGACCTACAATGAGCAGTTCTTC
CARTGLDGTYNEQFF
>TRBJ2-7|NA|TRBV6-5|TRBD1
TGTGCCAGCGGATCACAGGGGGCTAGGGACGAGCAGTACTTC
CASGSQGARDEQYF
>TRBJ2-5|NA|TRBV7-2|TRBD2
TGTGCCAGCAGCTTCCGCCGGGGGGAAGAGACCCAGTACTTC
CASSFRRGEETQYF
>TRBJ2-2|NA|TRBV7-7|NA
TGTGCTAGCAGCTTAAGGTTCGGGGGGCCTTCCGTTCCCACCGGGGAGCTGTTTTTT
CASSLRFGGPSVPTGELFF
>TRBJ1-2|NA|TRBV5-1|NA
TGCGCCAGCAGCTTGGACTTCCCGGGTAACTATGGCTACACCTTC
CASSLDFPGNYGYTF
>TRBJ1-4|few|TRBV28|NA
TGTGCCAGCAGGCCATCCGGGGTTAGCGAAAAACTGTTTTTT
CASRPSGVSEKLFF
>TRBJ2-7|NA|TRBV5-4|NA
TGTGCCAGCAGATCCACCGACAGCTCCTACGAGCAGTACTTC
CASRSTDSSYEQYF
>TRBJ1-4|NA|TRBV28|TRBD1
TGTGCCAGCAGTCTCGACAGGGGGCGAGGTGAAAAACTGTTTTTT
CASSLDRGRGEKLFF
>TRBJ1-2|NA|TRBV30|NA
TGTGCCACTAATCGGGACTATGGCTACACCTTC
CATNRDYGYTF
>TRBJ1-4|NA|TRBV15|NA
TGTGCCACCAGCAGAGATCCCCAGGGATCTGAACTGTTTTTT
CATSRDPQGSELFF
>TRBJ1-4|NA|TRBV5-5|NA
TGTGCCAGCAGCCCCGGGATCGCCAGTGAAAAACTGTTTTTT
CASSPGIASEKLFF
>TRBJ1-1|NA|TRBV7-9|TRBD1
TGTGCCAGCAATCCAGGGGGGAACACTGAAGCTTTCTTT
CASNPGGNTEAFF
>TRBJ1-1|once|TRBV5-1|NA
TGCGCCAGCAGCTTGGGGGCAGGGGTAAACACTGAAGCTTTCTTT
CASSLGAGVNTEAFF
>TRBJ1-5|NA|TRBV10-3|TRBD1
TGTGCCATCAGGACCGGGACAGGGGGCAATGAGCCCCAGCATTTT
CAIRTGTGGNEPQHF
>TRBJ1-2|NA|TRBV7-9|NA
TGTGCCAGCAGCTCGATGGGCCGTAGCGCCTTC
CASSSMGRSAF
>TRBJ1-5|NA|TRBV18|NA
TGTGCCAGCTCGCCGAACGGGGGGGAGCAACAGCCCCAGCATTTT
CASSPNGGEQQPQHF
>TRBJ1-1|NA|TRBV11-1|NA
TGTGCCAGCAGCTTAGGAGGGGGTGCTGAAGCTTTCTTT
CASSLGGGAEAFF
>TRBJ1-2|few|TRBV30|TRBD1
TGTGCCTGGACACTCGGGACAGGGGAACTTTCCCACAACGGCCTGGATGGCTACACCTTC
CAWTLGTGELSHNGLDGYTF
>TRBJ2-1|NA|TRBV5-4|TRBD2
TGTGCCAGCAGCTTGGAGCCCAGCGGGGGCCGGGATGAGCAGTTCTTC
CASSLEPSGGRDEQFF
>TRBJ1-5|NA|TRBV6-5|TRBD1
TGTGCCAGCATCCAGGGGGTCGGCAATCAGCCCCAGCATTTT
CASIQGVGNQPQHF
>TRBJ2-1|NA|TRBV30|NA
TGTGCCTGGGCTCCCCCCGGCAGGGTGCCCTACAATGAGCAGTTCTTC
CAWAPPGRVPYNEQFF
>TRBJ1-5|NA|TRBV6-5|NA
TGTGCCACCAACAGTCAGCCCCAGCATTTT
CATNSQPQHF
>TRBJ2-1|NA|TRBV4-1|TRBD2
TGCGCCAGCAGGACCCTGATAGCGGGGGGGCCGGGCGAGCAGTTCTTC
CASRTLIAGGPGEQFF
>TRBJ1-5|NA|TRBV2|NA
TGTGCCAGCAGTCCACAGGGATCTTATAGCAATCAGCCCCAGCATTTT
CASSPQGSYSNQPQHF
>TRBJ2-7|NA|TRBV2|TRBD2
TGTGCCAGCAGGCCCACGGGGGGGCCTGTTTACGAGCAGTACTTC
CASRPTGGPVYEQYF
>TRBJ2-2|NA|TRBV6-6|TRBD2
TGTGCCAGCAGCCGTAGACCTAGAGGTGGCGGGGGGGCGAACACCGGGGAGCTGTTTTTT
CASSRRPRGGGGANTGELFF
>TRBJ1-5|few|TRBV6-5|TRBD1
TGTGCCAGCAGAGGGGACAGGGGTGGCAATCAGCCCCAGCATTTT
CASRGDRGGNQPQHF
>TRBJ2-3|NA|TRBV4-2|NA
TGTGCCAGCAGCCGCGGACAGACAGATACGCAGTATTTT
CASSRGQTDTQYF
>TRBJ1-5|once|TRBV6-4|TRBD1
TGTGCCAGCAGTGGCCCCCTGTGTGGACAGGGGGATCAGCCCCAGCATTTT
CASSGPLCGQGDQPQHF
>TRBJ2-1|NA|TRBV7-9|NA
TGTGCCAGCAGCCCGGGAACCTACAATGAGCAGTTCTTC
CASSPGTYNEQFF